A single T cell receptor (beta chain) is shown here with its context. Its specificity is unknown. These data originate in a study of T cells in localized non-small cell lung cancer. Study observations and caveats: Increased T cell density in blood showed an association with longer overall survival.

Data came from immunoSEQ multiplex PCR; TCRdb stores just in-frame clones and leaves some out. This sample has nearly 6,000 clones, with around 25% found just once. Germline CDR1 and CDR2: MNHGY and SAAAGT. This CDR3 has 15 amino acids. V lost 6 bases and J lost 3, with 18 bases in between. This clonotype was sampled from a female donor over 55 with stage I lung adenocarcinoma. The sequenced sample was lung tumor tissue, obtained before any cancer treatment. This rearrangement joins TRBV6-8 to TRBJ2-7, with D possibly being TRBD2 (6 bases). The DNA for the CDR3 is TGTGCCAGCAGACCCCGATGGCGGGGCCACTACGAGCAGTACTTC. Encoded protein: CASRPRWRGHYEQYF.